A selection of T cell receptor beta chains follows, all from one sample in a study of T cells after yellow fever vaccination. TCRdb fed the 5' RACE reads into MiXCR, producing one record per CDR3 protein. The repertoire holds approximately 300,000 distinct CDR3 sequences, approximately 12% seen once, with 3% to 4% in the top ten. The sequences come from CD4+ T cells sorted from PBMCs, collected 45 days after the yellow fever booster vaccination. These receptors came from a man younger than 30 who received the YFV17D yellow fever vaccine. The CDR3 runs from the conserved cysteine through the conserved F or W. The D gene is left open where the match is weak. Only some rows state a clone size, as once, few, many or a class for expanded clones.

clone size: few; V gene: TRBV20-1; D gene: NA; J gene: TRBJ1-3; CDR3 protein: CSAEDSKHGNTIYF; CDR3 DNA: TGCAGTGCTGAAGATTCCAAGCACGGAAACACCATATATTTT
clone size: NA; V gene: TRBV18; D gene: NA; J gene: TRBJ1-5; CDR3 protein: CASSPSGDQPQHF; CDR3 DNA: TGTGCCAGCTCACCATCGGGGGATCAGCCCCAGCATTTT
clone size: NA; V gene: TRBV7-2; D gene: NA; J gene: TRBJ1-6; CDR3 protein: CASSSSGQMNSPLHF; CDR3 DNA: TGTGCCAGCAGCTCCAGCGGGCAGATGAATTCACCCCTCCACTTT
clone size: NA; V gene: TRBV20-1; D gene: TRBD1; J gene: TRBJ2-7; CDR3 protein: CSAWGQRTYEQYF; CDR3 DNA: TGCAGTGCCTGGGGACAGAGGACCTACGAGCAGTACTTC
clone size: many; V gene: TRBV12-3/TRBV12-4; D gene: NA; J gene: TRBJ2-3; CDR3 protein: CASSSLFRRGGSSTDTQYF; CDR3 DNA: TGTGCCAGCAGTTCACTCTTTCGGAGGGGGGGTTCTAGCACAGATACGCAGTATTTT
clone size: many; V gene: TRBV18; D gene: NA; J gene: TRBJ1-5; CDR3 protein: CASSPDGVQPQHF; CDR3 DNA: TGTGCCAGCTCACCGGATGGGGTCCAGCCCCAGCATTTT
clone size: few; V gene: TRBV9; D gene: TRBD1; J gene: TRBJ2-1; CDR3 protein: CASSLDRGNYNEQFF; CDR3 DNA: TGTGCCAGCAGCTTAGACAGGGGAAACTACAATGAGCAGTTCTTC
clone size: NA; V gene: TRBV12-3/TRBV12-4; D gene: NA; J gene: TRBJ1-5; CDR3 protein: CASSGTDSGPQHF; CDR3 DNA: TGTGCCAGCAGTGGGACGGACTCGGGGCCCCAGCATTTT
clone size: NA; V gene: TRBV18; D gene: NA; J gene: TRBJ1-4; CDR3 protein: CASSPSEDEKLFF; CDR3 DNA: TGTGCCAGCTCACCATCGGAGGATGAAAAACTGTTTTTT
clone size: few; V gene: TRBV19; D gene: TRBD1; J gene: TRBJ1-1; CDR3 protein: CASRNYGTGRSAFF; CDR3 DNA: TGTGCCAGTAGGAACTACGGGACAGGGAGGTCAGCTTTCTTT
clone size: many; V gene: TRBV7-3; D gene: NA; J gene: TRBJ2-3; CDR3 protein: CASSLGPTRTDTQYF; CDR3 DNA: TGTGCCAGCAGCTTGGGGCCCACCCGCACAGATACGCAGTATTTT
clone size: many; V gene: TRBV4-2; D gene: NA; J gene: TRBJ2-7; CDR3 protein: CASSQVAGNYEQYF; CDR3 DNA: TGTGCCAGCAGCCAAGTCGCGGGTAACTACGAGCAGTACTTC
clone size: many; V gene: TRBV12-3/TRBV12-4; D gene: NA; J gene: TRBJ1-2; CDR3 protein: CASSSMAGHGYTF; CDR3 DNA: TGTGCCAGCAGTTCGATGGCAGGTCATGGCTACACCTTC
clone size: NA; V gene: TRBV12-3/TRBV12-4; D gene: NA; J gene: TRBJ2-4; CDR3 protein: CASSLAQSLGIGAKNIQYF; CDR3 DNA: TGTGCCAGCAGTTTAGCGCAGAGTCTAGGGATCGGGGCCAAAAACATTCAGTACTTC
clone size: NA; V gene: TRBV6-2/TRBV6-3; D gene: TRBD1; J gene: TRBJ1-1; CDR3 protein: CASSRQGRRTEAFF; CDR3 DNA: TGTGCCAGCAGCAGACAGGGGAGAAGGACTGAAGCTTTCTTT
clone size: NA; V gene: TRBV6-6; D gene: TRBD1; J gene: TRBJ1-5; CDR3 protein: CASRLWTGVDQPQHF; CDR3 DNA: TGTGCCAGCAGGCTCTGGACAGGGGTAGATCAGCCCCAGCATTTT
clone size: NA; V gene: TRBV2; D gene: TRBD1; J gene: TRBJ2-7; CDR3 protein: CASRAGTGAYEQYF; CDR3 DNA: TGTGCCAGCAGGGCCGGGACAGGGGCCTACGAGCAGTACTTC
clone size: few; V gene: TRBV7-2; D gene: NA; J gene: TRBJ2-3; CDR3 protein: CASSPWVGRGSTDTQYF; CDR3 DNA: TGTGCCAGCAGCCCCTGGGTGGGCAGGGGAAGCACAGATACGCAGTATTTT